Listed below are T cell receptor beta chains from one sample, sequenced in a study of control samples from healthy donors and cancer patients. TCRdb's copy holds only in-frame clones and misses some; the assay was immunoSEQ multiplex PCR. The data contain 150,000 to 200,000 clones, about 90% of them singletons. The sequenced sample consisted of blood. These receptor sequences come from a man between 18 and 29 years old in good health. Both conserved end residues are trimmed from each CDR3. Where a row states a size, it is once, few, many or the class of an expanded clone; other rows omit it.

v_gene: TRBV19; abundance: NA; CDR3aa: ASRGTGTNEQF
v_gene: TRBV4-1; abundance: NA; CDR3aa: ASSQDLRAGAGDEQF
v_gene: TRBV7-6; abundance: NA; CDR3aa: ASSSGLLRRENTIY
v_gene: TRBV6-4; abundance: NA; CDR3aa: ASSEEYRGNYGYT
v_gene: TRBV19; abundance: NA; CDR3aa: ASSISPTGQPLH
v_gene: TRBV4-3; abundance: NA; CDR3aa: ASMDRGKTEAF
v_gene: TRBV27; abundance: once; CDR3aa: ATRGILPDEKLF
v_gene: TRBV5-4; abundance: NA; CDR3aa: ASSKSGGRTDTQY
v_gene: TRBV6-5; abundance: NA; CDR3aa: ASSYKAGVTEAF
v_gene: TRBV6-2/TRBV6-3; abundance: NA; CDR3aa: ASSYSTSGQF
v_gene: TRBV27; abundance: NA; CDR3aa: ASSLIGDGNQPQH
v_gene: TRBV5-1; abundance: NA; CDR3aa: ASSRGAGGSYEQY
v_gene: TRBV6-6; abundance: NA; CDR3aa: ASSYPLPTENYGYT
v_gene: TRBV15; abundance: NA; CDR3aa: ATSRDRWSGNTIY
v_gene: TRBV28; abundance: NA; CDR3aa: ASRDRDTEAF
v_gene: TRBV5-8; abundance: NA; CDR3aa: ASSLEGGLYNEQF
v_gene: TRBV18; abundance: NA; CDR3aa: ASSPPDRSNTEAF
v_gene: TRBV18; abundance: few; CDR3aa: ASSPFAQGNTGELF
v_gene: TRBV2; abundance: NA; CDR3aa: ASSGYQETQY
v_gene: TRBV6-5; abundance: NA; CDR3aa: ASRRPGANVLT
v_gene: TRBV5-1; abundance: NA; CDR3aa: ASSLESAGVKPNTEAF
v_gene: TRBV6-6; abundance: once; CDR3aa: ASSYSITRDFNEQF
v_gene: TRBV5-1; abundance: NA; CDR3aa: ASSTMTSGGINEQF
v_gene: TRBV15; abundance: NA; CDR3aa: ATSRDSSGNTIY
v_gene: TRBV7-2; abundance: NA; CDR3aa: ASSAVEEGDTQY
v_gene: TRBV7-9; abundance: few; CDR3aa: ASSLGRAGPPYEQY
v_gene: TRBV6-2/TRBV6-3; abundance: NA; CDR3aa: ASSTPGLVRQTQY
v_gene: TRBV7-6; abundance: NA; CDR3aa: ASRPFTGELF
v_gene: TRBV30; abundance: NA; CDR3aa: AWSGAGGYEQY
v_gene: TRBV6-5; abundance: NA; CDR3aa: ASSPRTSGYEQY
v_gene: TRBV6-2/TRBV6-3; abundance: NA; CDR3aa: ASSYSNTGGDDEQF
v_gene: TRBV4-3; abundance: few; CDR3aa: ASSQVINSNQPQH
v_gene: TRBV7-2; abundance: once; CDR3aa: ASRPQGASFLSPLH
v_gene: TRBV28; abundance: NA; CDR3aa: ASSLSTGGNYGYT
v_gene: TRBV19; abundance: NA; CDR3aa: ASIGTDTQY
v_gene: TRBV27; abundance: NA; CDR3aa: ASSLSPRAYGYT
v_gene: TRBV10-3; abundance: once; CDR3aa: AISVGREETQY
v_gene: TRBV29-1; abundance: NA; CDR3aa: SVAGTGKGNEQF
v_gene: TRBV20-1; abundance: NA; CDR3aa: SASFPRDSYNEQF